A selection of T cell receptor beta chains follows, all from one sample in a study of OX40 agonist ivuxolimab in advanced cancers. Assay: immunoSEQ multiplex PCR; the TCRdb copy retains only in-frame clones and omits some. This sample carries tens of thousands of clones, around 94% of them seen once, and the ten largest clones take around 10%. The source material was CD4+ or CD8+ T cells sorted from blood, sampled in a trial of the OX40 agonist ivuxolimab. The receptors were gathered from an adult with an advanced solid tumor such as melanoma, head and neck, liver or kidney cancer. The CDR3 runs from the conserved cysteine through the conserved F or W. A D gene is named only where the DNA matches it firmly. Clone size is given for some rows only: seen once, a few or many times, or a class if the clone is expanded.

clone_size	v_call	d_call	j_call	cdr3_nt	cdr3_aa
.	TRBV19	TRBD2	TRBJ2-1	TGTGCCAGTAGTATCCTCGCCCTAGCTAGCGGATTTTACAATGAGCAGTTCTTC	CASSILALASGFYNEQFF
.	TRBV30	.	TRBJ2-7	TGTGCCTGGAGTGTAGTGGGAGGACTCTCCCGCGAGCAGTACTTC	CAWSVVGGLSREQYF
.	TRBV7-9	.	TRBJ1-2	TGTGCCAGCAGCGGGGGGCAGGCAAATAACTATGGCTACACCTTC	CASSGGQANNYGYTF
.	TRBV5-8	TRBD1	TRBJ2-7	TGTGCCAGCAGACCTGACAGGGGGCGCCCGGCCTACGAGCAGTACTTC	CASRPDRGRPAYEQYF
.	TRBV2	TRBD1	TRBJ2-3	TGTGCCAGCAAGGGGACAGGGGGTTATTTCACAGATACGCAGTATTTT	CASKGTGGYFTDTQYF
.	TRBV7-9	.	TRBJ2-2	TGTGCCAGCAGCTCGGACACGAAGAACACCGGGGAGCTGTTTTTT	CASSSDTKNTGELFF
.	TRBV4-3	.	TRBJ2-7	TGCGCCAGCAGCCACTACAGGGATTACGAGCAGTACTTC	CASSHYRDYEQYF
.	TRBV28	TRBD1	TRBJ2-7	TGTGCCAGCAAACAGACAGGGTTCTACGAGCAGTACTTC	CASKQTGFYEQYF
.	TRBV7-9	TRBD2	TRBJ2-5	TGTGCCAGCAGTCCGGGACTAGCGGGGCAAGAGACCCAGTACTTC	CASSPGLAGQETQYF
.	TRBV4-3	.	TRBJ2-2	TGCGCCAGCAGCCAAGATCTCGGCGGGGCCGGGAACACCGGGGAGCTGTTTTTT	CASSQDLGGAGNTGELFF
.	TRBV19	.	TRBJ1-5	TGTGCCAGTAGTCCCGGCAATCAGCCCCAGCATTTT	CASSPGNQPQHF
.	TRBV14	TRBD1	TRBJ2-2	TGTGCCAGCAGCCAAGACAGGACAGGGCTGTACACCGGGGAGCTGTTTTTT	CASSQDRTGLYTGELFF
.	TRBV29-1	TRBD2	TRBJ2-7	TGCAGCGGAGGACTAGCGGGGGGCTACGAGCAGTACTTC	CSGGLAGGYEQYF
.	TRBV7-9	.	TRBJ2-3	TGTGCCAGCAGCTCCGCCACAGATACGCAGTATTTT	CASSSATDTQYF
.	TRBV7-9	.	TRBJ1-2	TGTGCCAGCAGCTTAGACCTAATCCGTAACTATGGCTACACCTTC	CASSLDLIRNYGYTF
.	TRBV28	.	TRBJ2-3	TGTGCCAGCAGTTTATACGGGGACTTCACAGATACGCAGTATTTT	CASSLYGDFTDTQYF
.	TRBV28	TRBD2	TRBJ2-7	TGTGCCAGCTGCCCGGGGGGGCCTGACGAGCAGTACTTC	CASCPGGPDEQYF
.	TRBV30	TRBD1	TRBJ1-1	TGTGCCTGGAGGGACAGGTTATCTGAAGCTTTCTTT	CAWRDRLSEAFF
.	TRBV30	.	TRBJ1-2	TGTGCCTGGTGGGGCGTCGGCTACACCTTC	CAWWGVGYTF
few	TRBV9	.	TRBJ2-3	TGTGCCAGCAGCGTAGCAGGAGATACGCAGTATTTT	CASSVAGDTQYF
.	TRBV5-4	TRBD2	TRBJ2-1	TGTGCCAGCAGCGAAGGACTAGCCAGCCCAAATGAGCAGTTCTTC	CASSEGLASPNEQFF
.	TRBV7-6	.	TRBJ2-5	TGTGCCAGCAGCTTCACCCCGGGGGTCACACAAGAGACCCAGTACTTC	CASSFTPGVTQETQYF
.	TRBV11-2	.	TRBJ2-3	TGTGCCAGCAGCTTATCCCCGGGATTGTGGGTCGCAGATACGCAGTATTTT	CASSLSPGLWVADTQYF
.	TRBV5-1	.	TRBJ2-7	TGCGCCATACAGGTTCCTACCCCCGACTCCTACGAGCAGTACTTC	CAIQVPTPDSYEQYF
few	TRBV6-5	TRBD1	TRBJ2-7	TGTGCCAGCACCGATAGGGGGACAGGGTCCTACGAGCAGTACTTC	CASTDRGTGSYEQYF
.	TRBV7-3	.	TRBJ1-4	TGTGCCAGCAGCCCCGCCCCTGGGGAAAAACTGTTTTTT	CASSPAPGEKLFF
.	TRBV29-1	TRBD2	TRBJ2-7	TGCAGCGTTGTATTGTCGAGCGGGAGCTCCTACGAGCAGTACTTC	CSVVLSSGSSYEQYF
.	TRBV30	TRBD2	TRBJ2-3	TGTGCCTGGAGTAGGAGCGGGGATTTCACAGATACGCAGTATTTT	CAWSRSGDFTDTQYF
.	TRBV7-8	.	TRBJ1-3	TGTGCCAGCAGCTACCGGGGCTCTGGAAACACCATATATTTT	CASSYRGSGNTIYF
.	TRBV27	.	TRBJ1-1	TGTGCCAGCAGGGGGGGACTTCTGAACACTGAAGCTTTCTTT	CASRGGLLNTEAFF
.	TRBV6-1	.	TRBJ1-2	TGTGCCAGCAGTGAACCAGGGGACATCTATGGCTACACCTTC	CASSEPGDIYGYTF
.	TRBV5-8	.	TRBJ2-2	TGTGCCAGCACGGGGGGACATAACACCGGGGAGCTGTTTTTT	CASTGGHNTGELFF
.	TRBV11-3	.	TRBJ1-3	TGTGCCAGCAGCTTAGATCGCGGGATTGACTCTGGAAACACCATATATTTT	CASSLDRGIDSGNTIYF
.	TRBV27	.	TRBJ2-4	TGTGCCAGCAGTTCATATAGTAAGGGTGACAAAAACATTCAGTACTTC	CASSSYSKGDKNIQYF
once	TRBV7-2	.	TRBJ2-1	TGTGCCAGCAGCTTAGTTTTGCGGGGGCCCTACAATGAGCAGTTCTTC	CASSLVLRGPYNEQFF
.	TRBV5-1	.	TRBJ1-1	TGCGCCAGCAGTTCCGATGAGGGGCAGGGAACTGAAGCTTTCTTT	CASSSDEGQGTEAFF
.	TRBV27	TRBD2	TRBJ2-1	TGTGCCAGCGTAAAACAGTGGGGGGAGGGCCTTCATGAGCAGTTCTTC	CASVKQWGEGLHEQFF
.	TRBV10-2	TRBD2	TRBJ2-3	TGCGCCAGCAGTGAATACCTAGCGGGAGTTGTCAGTTCGGATACGCAGTATTTT	CASSEYLAGVVSSDTQYF
once	TRBV4-3	.	TRBJ2-5	TGCGCCAGCAGCCAAGATAGGGGTTCCGAGACCCAGTACTTC	CASSQDRGSETQYF
.	TRBV19	.	TRBJ2-4	TGTGCCAGTAGTATCACCAAAAACATTCAGTACTTC	CASSITKNIQYF
once	TRBV28	.	TRBJ1-1	TGTGCCAGCATTAAAGCAGGGCGAACTGAAGCTTTCTTT	CASIKAGRTEAFF
.	TRBV9	.	TRBJ2-2	TGTGCCAGCAGCCAAAACACCGGGGAGCTGTTTTTT	CASSQNTGELFF
.	TRBV29-1	TRBD1	TRBJ2-7	TGCAGCGTTCAAGGAGGGACAGGGGTAGACTACGAGCAGTACTTC	CSVQGGTGVDYEQYF
.	TRBV10-2	TRBD1	TRBJ1-1	TGCGCCAGCACGCTACAGGGGACACTGAATCCTTTCTTT	CASTLQGTLNPFF
.	TRBV5-1	TRBD1	TRBJ2-7	TGCGCCAGCAGCTTGCTCAGTAGTTTTTTCGGGACAGGGAGAGACGAGCAGTACTTC	CASSLLSSFFGTGRDEQYF
.	TRBV5-4	TRBD2	TRBJ2-7	TGTGCCAGCAGCAGGTGGGTAGCGGGAGGCGAGCAGTACTTC	CASSRWVAGGEQYF
.	TRBV27	.	TRBJ1-5	TGTGCCAGCAGTTTGCCCAATCAGCCCCAGCATTTT	CASSLPNQPQHF
.	TRBV6-1	TRBD1	TRBJ1-5	TGTGCCAGCAGTGAAGCGCGGACAGGACTCGGCGGTTATCAGCCCCAGCATTTT	CASSEARTGLGGYQPQHF
.	TRBV7-9	TRBD2	TRBJ2-1	TGTGCCAGCAGCCCCCGACGGACTAGCGGGAGCTCCTACAATGAGCAGTTCTTC	CASSPRRTSGSSYNEQFF
.	TRBV7-6	.	TRBJ2-7	TGTGCCAGCAGCAGTGGGGGGACCTACGAGCAGTACTTC	CASSSGGTYEQYF
.	TRBV9	TRBD2	TRBJ2-7	TGTGCCAGCAGGCCGGGACTAGCGGACCTCTCCGAGCAGTACTTC	CASRPGLADLSEQYF
.	TRBV9	.	TRBJ2-3	TGTGCCAGCAGCGCGGCAGGGGTAATCGCAGATACGCAGTATTTT	CASSAAGVIADTQYF
.	TRBV29-1	.	TRBJ2-7	TGCAGCGTTGCCGACAGACAGACCTACGAGCAGTACTTC	CSVADRQTYEQYF
.	TRBV13	TRBD2	TRBJ2-7	TGTGCCAGCAGCTTGTGGCGGGAGGGTGGCGAGCAGTACTTC	CASSLWREGGEQYF
.	TRBV6-5	.	TRBJ2-1	TGTGCCAGCAGCCCTACTCACAGGAATTACAATGAGCAGTTCTTC	CASSPTHRNYNEQFF
.	TRBV27	.	TRBJ2-3	TGTGCCAGCAGTTTTTTTCCGGGGGCCGTAAGCCCAACTAGCACAGATACGCAGTATTTT	CASSFFPGAVSPTSTDTQYF
.	TRBV5-6	TRBD1	TRBJ2-7	TGTGCCAGCAGCCCACGACGGACAGGGCCGTCCTACGAGCAGTACTTC	CASSPRRTGPSYEQYF